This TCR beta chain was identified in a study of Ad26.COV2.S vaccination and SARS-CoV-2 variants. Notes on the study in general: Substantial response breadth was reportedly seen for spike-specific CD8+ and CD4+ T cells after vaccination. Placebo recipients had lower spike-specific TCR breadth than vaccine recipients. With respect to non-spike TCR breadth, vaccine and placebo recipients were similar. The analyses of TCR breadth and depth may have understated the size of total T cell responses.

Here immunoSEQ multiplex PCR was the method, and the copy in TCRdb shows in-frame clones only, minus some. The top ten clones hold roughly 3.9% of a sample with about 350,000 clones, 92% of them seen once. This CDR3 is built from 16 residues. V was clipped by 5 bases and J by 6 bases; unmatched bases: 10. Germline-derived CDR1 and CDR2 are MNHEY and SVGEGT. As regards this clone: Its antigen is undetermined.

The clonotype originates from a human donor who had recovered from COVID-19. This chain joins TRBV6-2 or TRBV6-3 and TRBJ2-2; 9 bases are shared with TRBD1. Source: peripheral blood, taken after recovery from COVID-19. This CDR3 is CASSQALQGAPGELFF. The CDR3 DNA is TGTGCCAGCAGTCAGGCATTACAGGGGGCCCCCGGGGAGCTGTTTTTT.